This T cell receptor beta chain was sequenced during a study of OX40 agonist ivuxolimab in advanced cancers. Germline CDR1 and CDR2: SGHVS and FQNEAQ. The CDR3 is made up of 13 amino acids. Trimming left V 1 base short and J 3 bases short, with 4 bases between. Produced via immunoSEQ multiplex PCR; TCRdb's table is partial and in-frame only. The data contain about 88,000 clones, more than 75% of them singletons. The sequences come from CD4+ or CD8+ T cells sorted from blood, collected in a trial of the OX40 agonist ivuxolimab. The source is an adult with an advanced solid tumor such as melanoma, head and neck, liver or kidney cancer. The genes are TRBV7-8 and TRBJ2-1; D unresolved. CDR3 DNA sequence: TGTGCCAGCAGCTTAGTCAGCTACAATGAGCAGTTCTTC. Its protein product is CASSLVSYNEQFF.